Presented here are 8 T cell receptor beta chains from one specimen sequenced in a study of vaccination effects on CD4 cells after COVID-19. Profiled with immunoSEQ multiplex PCR; TCRdb holds only in-frame clones, not every one. The table has more than 35,000 clones, around 72% seen once. For these receptors, no antigen is known. Sequencing was preceded by expansion of antigen-specific CD4+ T cells with viral peptide pools in the ViraFEST assay. Cultured cells yielded isolated CD4+ T cells after about ten days. By PCR, the person was confirmed to have had SARS-CoV-2 infection between March and December 2020. The sample was CD4+ T cells from PBMCs cultured with a peptide pool, taken before COVID-19 vaccination. The receptors shown here come from a human donor who had a prior SARS-CoV-2 infection.

V gene TRBV5-1 combines with J gene TRBJ2-7; TRBD2 matches at 12 bases. The CDR3 is 14 residues long. Germline CDR1 reads SGHRS; CDR2 reads YFSETQ. With V trimmed by 4 bases and J by 3 bases, 2 bases remained unmatched. The CDR3 coding sequence is TGCGCCAGCAGCCGGACTAGCGGGAACTACGAGCAGTACTTC. Its translation: CASSRTSGNYEQYF.

This sequence joins TRBV5-1 and TRBJ2-6, with a weak D call TRBD2 (5 bases). Germline V gene sequence: CDR1 SGHRS, CDR2 YFSETQ. The V gene lost 3 bases and the J gene lost 6 bases, with 16 bases spanning the gap. This CDR3 comprises 16 residues. This CDR3 is CASSSDGNFEANVLTF. The CDR3, as DNA: TGCGCCAGCAGCTCCGACGGGAATTTTGAGGCCAACGTCCTGACTTTC.

The chain links TRBV7-2 to TRBJ2-7; D not certain. Germline V gene data show CDR1 as SGHTA and CDR2 as FQGNSA. V lost 0 bases and J lost 2, with 20 bases in between. There are 18 residues in the CDR3. CDR3 sequence (DNA): TGTGCCAGCAGCTTAGCGTCAGGTCCGACCCTCAGGACCTACGAGCAGTACTTC. Translated: CASSLASGPTLRTYEQYF.

The chain uses TRBV12-5 and TRBJ2-5, with a tentative D call TRBD1 (6 bases). Trimming removed 4 bases from V and 0 bases from J, with 12 bases in between. The CDR3 length is 15 residues. Germline lookup yields CDR1 LGHNT and CDR2 FRNRAP. Written as DNA, the CDR3 is TGTGCTAGTGGTTCCCTGACAGGCAACCAAGAGACCCAGTACTTC. Amino acid sequence: CASGSLTGNQETQYF.

This chain links TRBV27 with TRBJ2-5; D unclear. V was pared by 6 bases and J by 0 bases, with 2 bases between. The CDR3 totals 11 residues. From germline, CDR1 is MNHEY and CDR2 SMNVEV (reference sequence). The chain's CDR3 is CASRNQETQYF. In DNA form, the CDR3 reads TGTGCCAGCAGGAACCAAGAGACCCAGTACTTC.

The chain is built from TRBV7-9 and TRBJ1-3, with D unresolved. The CDR3 has 15 amino acids. Per the germline V gene, CDR1 is SEHNR and CDR2 is FQNEAQ (reference sequence). The V gene lost 5 bases and the J gene lost 9 bases, with 20 bases spanning the gap. CDR3 sequence: CASSDIQSLEGTIYF. The CDR3 region has the DNA TGTGCCAGCAGCGATATTCAGTCCTTGGAAGGCACCATATATTTT. Filled out from reference TRBV7-9 and TRBJ1-3, the complete variable domain reads DTGVSQNPRHKITKRGQNVTFRCDPISEHNRLYWYRQTLGQGPEFLTYFQNEAQLEKSRLLSDRFSAERPKGSFSTLEIQRTEQGDSAMYLCASSDIQSLEGTIYFGEGSWLTVV.

CDR3 loop: CASSRDREAYGYTF. The DNA of the CDR3 is TGTGCCAGCAGCCGGGACAGGGAGGCCTATGGCTACACCTTC. The chain uses TRBV3-1 (or the pseudogene TRBV3-2) and TRBJ1-2; 9 bases are shared with TRBD1. The V gene end was trimmed by 4 bases and the J gene end by 4 bases; junction bases not matched to a gene: 4. The CDR3 contains 14 residues. CDR1 is LGHDT and CDR2 is YNNKEL in the germline V gene (reference sequence).

This clone showed up just once. This chain links TRBV15 with TRBJ2-7; 16 bases are shared with TRBD2. The germline V gene has CDR1 LNHNV and CDR2 YYDKDF (reference sequence). With V trimmed by 3 bases and J by 5 bases, 1 base remained unmatched. The CDR3 loop spans 15 amino acids. CDR3 loop: CATSRGLAGGDEQYF. The CDR3 bases are TGTGCCACCAGCAGGGGACTAGCGGGGGGGGACGAGCAGTACTTC.